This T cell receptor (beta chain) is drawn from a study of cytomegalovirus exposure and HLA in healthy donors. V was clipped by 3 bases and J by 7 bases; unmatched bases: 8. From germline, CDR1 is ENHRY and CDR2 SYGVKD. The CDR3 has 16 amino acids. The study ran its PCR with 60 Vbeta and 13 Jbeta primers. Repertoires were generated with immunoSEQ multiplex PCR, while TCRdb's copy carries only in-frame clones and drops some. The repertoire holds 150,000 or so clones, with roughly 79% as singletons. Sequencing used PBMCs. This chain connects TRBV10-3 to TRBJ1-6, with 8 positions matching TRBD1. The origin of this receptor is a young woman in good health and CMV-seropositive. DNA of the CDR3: TGTGCCATCAGTGATGGACAGGGTAGGCGAAATTCACCCCTCCACTTT. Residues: CAISDGQGRRNSPLHF.